This T cell receptor beta chain was identified during a study of cytomegalovirus exposure and HLA in healthy donors. Study observations and caveats: Across donors, most TCRs were seen rarely, yet some public ones were widespread. Most subjects' HLA-A and HLA-B alleles were reportedly predicted from TCR beta sequences. About 87% or about 30% of the time was how often most TCR beta V segments were productive, according to an earlier analysis. As a later analysis revealed, the rate of TCR association differed by HLA locus, with DRB1 most and HLA-C fewest.

In regard to this clone: Its cognate antigen is unknown.

The PCR used 60 Vbeta and 13 Jbeta primers. The table came from immunoSEQ multiplex PCR; TCRdb's copy has only in-frame clones and leaves some out. The table lists 140,000 to 150,000 clones, over 65% of them singletons. Germline V gives CDR1 SEHNR, CDR2 FQNEAQ (reference sequence). The CDR3 is made up of 15 amino acids. Trimming removed 5 bases at V and 8 bases at J, with 21 bases between. This chain connects TRBV7-9 to TRBJ1-2; possible D gene TRBD1, 6 bases. This TCR derives from a man aged 40-50 years in good health and CMV-seropositive. Input material: PBMCs. CDR3 bases: TGTGCCAGCAGCCATTCACGACAGGCCTATGTGGGCTACACCTTC. Translated, it gives CASSHSRQAYVGYTF. Variable domain in full (rest from reference TRBV7-9 and TRBJ1-2): DTGVSQNPRHKITKRGQNVTFRCDPISEHNRLYWYRQTLGQGPEFLTYFQNEAQLEKSRLLSDRFSAERPKGSFSTLEIQRTEQGDSAMYLCASSHSRQAYVGYTFGSGTRLTVV.